This TCR beta chain was sequenced for a study of T cell responses to AZD1222 COVID-19 vaccine. Overall study findings and caveats: Targeting of unmutated variant regions was reportedly seen in nearly half of spike-specific TCRs.

Using immunoSEQ multiplex PCR, the repertoire was profiled, and TCRdb retains in-frame clones only, with some absent. The top ten clones hold roughly 0.99% of a sample with about 200,000 clones, approximately 93% of them seen once. Remarks on this clone: What it binds is unknown.

The germline CDR1 and CDR2 sequences are SGHDT and YYEEEE. CDR3 length equals 11 residues. Trimming took off 0 bases at V and 4 bases at J, with 2 bases between the two ends. The sequence was collected from an adult who received the AZD1222 COVID-19 vaccine. The J gene is TRBJ2-7, the V gene TRBV5-6; D is unclear. Sample: peripheral blood, taken 28 days after the second AZD1222 dose. The DNA of the CDR3 is TGTGCCAGCAGCTTGGGGTACGAGCAGTACTTC. Residues: CASSLGYEQYF.